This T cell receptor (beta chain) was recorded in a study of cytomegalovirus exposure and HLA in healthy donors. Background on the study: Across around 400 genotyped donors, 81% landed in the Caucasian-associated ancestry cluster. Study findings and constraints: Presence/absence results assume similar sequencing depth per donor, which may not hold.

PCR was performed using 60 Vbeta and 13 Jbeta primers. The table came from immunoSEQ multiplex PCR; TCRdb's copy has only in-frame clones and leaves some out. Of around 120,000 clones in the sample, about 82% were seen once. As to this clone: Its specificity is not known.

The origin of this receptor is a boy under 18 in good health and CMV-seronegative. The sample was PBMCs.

CDR3 DNA: TGTGCCTGGAGTCCAGACAGGGGTGCTCAGCCCCAGCATTTT. Amino acid sequence: CAWSPDRGAQPQHF. The chain recombines TRBV30 with TRBJ1-5, with 8 bases lining up with TRBD1. Looked up from germline, CDR1 is GTSNPN and CDR2 is SVGIG (reference sequence). V shed 2 bases, J shed 6 bases, and the junction held 6 bases outside the gene matches. The CDR3 runs 14 residues. Drawing the rest from reference TRBV30 and TRBJ1-5, the complete variable domain is SQTIHQWPATLVQPVGSPLSLECTVEGTSNPNLYWYRQAAGRGLQLLFYSVGIGQISSEVPQNLSASRPQDRQFILSSKKLLLSDSGFYLCAWSPDRGAQPQHFGDGTRLSIL.